This T cell receptor beta chain was captured in a study of OX40 agonist ivuxolimab in advanced cancers. Study in general: The drug used for patients, ivuxolimab, was an agonistic anti-OX40 (CD134) antibody. Patients undergoing dose escalation presented with hepatocellular carcinoma, melanoma, renal cell or head and neck cancer. Study-wide results and caveats: Several nonresponders also turned out to have low normalized T-cell clonal expansion.

Profiling relied on immunoSEQ multiplex PCR, and the TCRdb table lists in-frame clones only, not all of them. The table lists fewer than 100,000 clones, around 86% of them singletons, with 0.76% in the top ten. Remarks on this clone: As yet, its antigen is unknown.

V lost 2 bases, J lost 2 bases, and 15 bases lay in between. In germline, CDR1 is MNHEY, CDR2 SMNVEV (reference sequence). The CDR3 has 16 residues. Specimen: CD4+ or CD8+ T cells sorted from blood, collected in a trial of the OX40 agonist ivuxolimab. The J gene is TRBJ1-1, the V gene TRBV27, with D tentatively TRBD1 (5 bases). This clonotype originated in an adult with an advanced solid tumor such as melanoma, head and neck, liver or kidney cancer. Here the CDR3 reads CASSLDLGGRNTEAFF. The CDR3 DNA sequence: TGTGCCAGCAGTTTAGACCTGGGGGGTCGAAACACTGAAGCTTTCTTT.